This passage covers 6 T cell receptor beta chains from one sample sequenced in a study of metastatic and nonmetastatic thyroid tumors (dated by TCRdb to about 2020). None of the patients had been given any treatment before thyroid surgery. The receptor library was made with PCR. TCRdb shows the sequencer as Illumina HiSeq 4000. TCRdb reprocessed the public reads (quality trimming at Q25 with fastp, clone calling with MiXCR) and kept in-frame beta chains. For this sample there are about 82,000 clones; under 15% appear just once. The ten largest clones capture more than 7% of the sample. Material for sequencing was tumor tissue. The receptors derive from a female donor with papillary thyroid cancer or a benign thyroid nodule (not recorded which). Some clones in this sample may be carry-over from other donors' samples.

This clone was observed at least ten times. V usage is TRBV20-1 and J usage is TRBJ2-7; TRBD2 is a possible D gene (6 bases). The V end was cut by 7 bases, the J end by 0 bases, with 13 bases between. This CDR3 spans 13 amino acids. The germline CDR1 and CDR2 sequences are DFQATT and SNEGSKA (reference sequence). This CDR3 is CSVFRELSYEQYF. CDR3 nucleotide sequence: TGCAGTGTGTTTCGGGAGCTCTCCTACGAGCAGTACTTC.

Ten or more counts support this clone. The V call is TRBV5-4, the J call TRBJ2-3; 10 bases match TRBD2. The trim removed 0 bases at V and 2 bases at J, leaving 3 bases unmatched. The CDR3 loop spans 16 amino acids. The germline gives CDR1 SGHNT, CDR2 YYREEE (reference sequence). The CDR3 DNA reads as TGTGCCAGCAGCTTGGGGGGACTAGCGAACACAGATACGCAGTATTTT. The encoded protein is CASSLGGLANTDTQYF. Supplemented by reference TRBV5-4 and TRBJ2-3, the full variable domain reads ETGVTQSPTHLIKTRGQQVTLRCSSQSGHNTVSWYQQALGQGPQFIFQYYREEENGRGNFPPRFSGLQFPNYSSELNVNALELDDSALYLCASSLGGLANTDTQYFGPGTRLTVL.

The sample holds many counts of this clone. The genes are TRBV30 and TRBJ2-7, with a possible D match to TRBD2 (5 bases). CDR3 size: 13 residues. The V end lost 3 bases, the J end lost 3 bases, and 12 bases lay between the germline ends. Germline-derived CDR1 and CDR2 are GTSNPN and SVGIG (reference sequence). CDR3 DNA: TGTGCCTGGAGGCTAAGCGGCCTCTACGAGCAGTACTTC. The encoded protein is CAWRLSGLYEQYF.

A few counts support this clone. This rearrangement joins TRBV28 to TRBJ2-2, with D hard to call. V lost 8 bases to trimming and J lost 2 bases, with 12 bases between them. This CDR3 has 14 residues. Germline V gene data show CDR1 as MDHEN and CDR2 as SYDVKM. The CDR3: CASHMQVNTGELFF. The CDR3 DNA follows: TGTGCCAGCCACATGCAGGTAAACACCGGGGAGCTGTTTTTT.

V and J are TRBV29-1 and TRBJ2-7; D is ambiguous. The CDR3 contains 14 residues. Trimming took off 7 bases at V and 0 bases at J, with 16 bases between the two ends. Germline CDR1 is SQVTM and CDR2 is ANQGSEA. CDR3 in DNA: TGCAGCGCCACGCCCGACACGAGCTCCTACGAGCAGTACTTC. Its protein is CSATPDTSSYEQYF.

This clone was counted at least ten times. This chain uses TRBV5-1 with TRBJ1-1, with D uncertain. The CDR3 consists of 15 residues. Germline V gene sequence: CDR1 SGHRS, CDR2 YFSETQ. V was pared by 0 bases and J by 0 bases, with 9 bases between. This CDR3 reads CASSLGVNMNTEAFF. In nucleotides, the CDR3 is TGCGCCAGCAGCTTGGGGGTTAACATGAACACTGAAGCTTTCTTT.